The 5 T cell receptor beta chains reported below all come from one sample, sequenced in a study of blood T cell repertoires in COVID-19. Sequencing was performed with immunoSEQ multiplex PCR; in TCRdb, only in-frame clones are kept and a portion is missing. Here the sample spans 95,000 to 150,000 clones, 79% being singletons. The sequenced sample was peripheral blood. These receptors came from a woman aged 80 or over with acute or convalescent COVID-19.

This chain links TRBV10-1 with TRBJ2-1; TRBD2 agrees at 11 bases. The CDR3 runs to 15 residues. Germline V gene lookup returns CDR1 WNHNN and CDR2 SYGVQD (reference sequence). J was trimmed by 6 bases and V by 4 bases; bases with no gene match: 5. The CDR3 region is CASSGTGTSGNEQFF. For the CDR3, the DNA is TGCGCCAGCAGTGGAACCGGGACTAGCGGCAATGAGCAGTTCTTC.

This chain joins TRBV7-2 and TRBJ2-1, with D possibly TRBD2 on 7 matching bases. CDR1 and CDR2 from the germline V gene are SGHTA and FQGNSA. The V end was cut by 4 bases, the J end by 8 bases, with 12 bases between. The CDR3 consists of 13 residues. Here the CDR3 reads CASSWGGPDEQFF. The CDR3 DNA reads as TGTGCCAGCAGCTGGGGGGGCCCCGATGAGCAGTTCTTC.

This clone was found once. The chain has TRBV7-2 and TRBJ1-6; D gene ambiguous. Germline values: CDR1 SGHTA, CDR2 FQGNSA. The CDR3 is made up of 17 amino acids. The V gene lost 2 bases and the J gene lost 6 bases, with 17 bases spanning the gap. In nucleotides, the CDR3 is TGTGCCAGCAGCTTAATCAGTCGGGGTGCGGGTAATTCACCCCTCCACTTT. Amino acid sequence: CASSLISRGAGNSPLHF.

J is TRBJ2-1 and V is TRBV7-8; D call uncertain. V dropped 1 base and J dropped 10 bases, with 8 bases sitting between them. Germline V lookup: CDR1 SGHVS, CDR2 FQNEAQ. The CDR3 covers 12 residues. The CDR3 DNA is TGTGCCAGCAGCTTAGGAATCGGGGAGCAGTTCTTC. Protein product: CASSLGIGEQFF.

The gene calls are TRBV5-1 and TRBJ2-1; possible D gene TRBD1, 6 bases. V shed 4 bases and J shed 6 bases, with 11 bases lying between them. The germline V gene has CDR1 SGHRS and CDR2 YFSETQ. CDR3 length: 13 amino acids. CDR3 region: CASSINRANEQFF. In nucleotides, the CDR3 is TGCGCCAGCAGCATCAACAGGGCCAATGAGCAGTTCTTC. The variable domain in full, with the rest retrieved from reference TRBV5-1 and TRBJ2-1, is KAGVTQTPRYLIKTRGQQVTLSCSPISGHRSVSWYQQTPGQGLQFLFEYFSETQRNKGNFPGRFSGRQFSNSRSEMNVSTLELGDSALYLCASSINRANEQFFGPGTRLTVL.